A single sample is the source of the 2 T cell receptor beta chains below, sequenced in a study of long-term antiretroviral therapy in people with HIV. Survey level was the resolution at which the v3.0 immunoSEQ assay ran. Some clones are missing from TCRdb's copy, which holds only in-frame ones; the method was immunoSEQ multiplex PCR. The sample lists roughly 14,000 clones, 84% occurring once. The sample consisted of unsorted PBMCs, taken 0.4 years after starting antiretroviral therapy. The receptors stem from a man aged 30-40 years with HIV.

In its sample, this clone was seen once. The chain uses TRBV20-1 and TRBJ1-1; D remains unclear. Looked up from germline, CDR1 is DFQATT and CDR2 is SNEGSKA (reference sequence). V gave up 3 bases and J gave up 6 bases, with 8 bases separating them. The CDR3 runs 11 residues. CDR3 in amino acids: CSASGSAEAFF. The DNA for the CDR3 is TGCAGTGCTAGCGGAAGTGCTGAAGCTTTCTTT.

Written as DNA, the CDR3 is TGTGCCAGTAGTATACAGGTCGTTCGAGAAAACATTCAGTACTTC. Its protein is CASSIQVVRENIQYF. V is TRBV19 and J is TRBJ2-4; D not resolved. With 2 bases removed from V and 5 bases from J, the gap between germline ends came to 13 bases. CDR3 length equals 15 residues. CDR1 and CDR2 (germline): LNHDA, SQIVND (reference sequence).